A single T cell receptor (beta chain) is shown here with its context. This sample is drawn from a study of blood T cell repertoires in COVID-19. The CDR3 spans 13 residues. Looked up from germline, CDR1 is KGHDR and CDR2 is SFDVKD. Unmatched junction bases numbered 6, after V lost 8 bases and J lost 10 bases. Authors' data handling: For nucleated cells, counts were estimated from reference gene primer amplification. Assay: immunoSEQ multiplex PCR; the TCRdb copy retains only in-frame clones and omits some. V and J calls and clone size are as listed in that table; D and trimming were resolved from the DNA. The table has about 90,000 clones, around 88% seen once.

Sequenced input: peripheral blood. V usage is TRBV24-1 and J usage is TRBJ2-1, with 11 nucleotides matching TRBD1. This receptor was identified in an elderly man with acute or convalescent COVID-19. Here the CDR3 DNA reads TGTGCCACCAACGGACAGGGGGCCGGGGAGCAGTTCTTC. Amino acids: CATNGQGAGEQFF.